The present TCR beta chain was sequenced within a study of patients and donors after allogeneic stem cell transplantation. This clonotype was counted a few times. The CDR3 covers 18 residues. V was clipped by 4 bases and J by 5 bases; unmatched bases: 10. Per germline, CDR1 SGHAT and CDR2 FQNNGV. In TCRdb, the RT-PCR reads were re-called with MiXCR into one record per CDR3 protein. This table has roughly 960,000 distinct CDR3 sequences, roughly 18% appearing once. The chain couples TRBV11-2 to TRBJ2-2; 13 bases are a match to TRBD2. Sequencing was done on a sample of blood, either unsorted or a sorted T cell fraction (not recorded which). The sequence was collected from a human donor who was either an allogeneic HSCT recipient or a stem cell or donor lymphocyte infusion donor (not recorded which). It is not recorded whose cells these are; they may come from a transplant donor. For the CDR3, the DNA is TGTGCCAGCAGCTCCCTACTAGCGGGGGGGCCATGGACCGGGGAGCTGTTTTTT. It encodes CASSSLLAGGPWTGELFF.